This T cell receptor beta chain was sequenced in a study of blood T cell repertoires in COVID-19. Overall study context: COVID-19 samples collected from the United States, Italy and Spain covered acute and convalescent phases.

The germline CDR1 and CDR2 sequences are MDHEN and SYDVKM. The CDR3 covers 14 residues. V shed 3 bases, J shed 3 bases, and the junction held 2 bases outside the gene matches. Turning to this clone: Within the sample, other DNA sequences also encode this same CDR3.

Per the authors' pipeline: By means of reference gene primer amplification, nucleated cell counts were estimated. Measured with immunoSEQ multiplex PCR; TCRdb has only the in-frame clones, and not every one. V and J calls and clone size are copied from that table; D and trimming were computed from the DNA. The repertoire consists of under 500,000 clones, with about 85% occurring once and the leading ten covering roughly 1.8%. Clinical history reported by participants formed the basis on which cohorts were assigned. The sequenced material came from PBMCs or T cells enriched from blood (not recorded which). This sequence originates from a woman aged 18-35 years with acute COVID-19. This rearrangement joins TRBV28 to TRBJ1-3, with 7 bases fitting TRBD1. The CDR3 is CASSLSGGGNTIYF. CDR3 in DNA: TGTGCCAGCAGTTTGTCAGGGGGTGGAAACACCATATATTTT.